The entry below gives a single T cell receptor (beta chain) sequence along with its context. The data originate from a study of blood T cell repertoires in COVID-19. Background on the study: Samples of COVID-19 (acute and convalescent) were obtained from the United States, Italy and Spain. Nucleic acid was either cDNA or gDNA, and it came from T cells, B-cell-depleted T cells, or PBMCs.

Germline V gene lookup returns CDR1 LNHDA and CDR2 SQIVND (reference sequence). This CDR3 contains 13 residues. The J segment lost 3 bases and the V segment lost 8 bases, leaving 6 bases of the junction unmatched. Authors' methods: By means of reference gene primer amplification, nucleated cell counts were estimated. Profiled with immunoSEQ multiplex PCR; TCRdb holds only in-frame clones, not every one. That table supplies the V and J calls and clone size; D and trimming were determined from the DNA. The profile shows approximately 210,000 clones, about 91% of them singletons. Input material: peripheral blood. This clonotype originated in a man under 40 with acute or convalescent COVID-19. The V gene is TRBV19, the J gene TRBJ2-7; the match to TRBD1 covers 8 bases. CDR3 amino acids: CASGAGQDYEQYF. In DNA, the CDR3 is TGTGCCAGTGGTGCGGGACAGGACTACGAGCAGTACTTC. The full variable domain, with the rest looked up from reference TRBV19 and TRBJ2-7, is DGGITQSPKYLFRKEGQNVTLSCEQNLNHDAMYWYRQDPGQGLRLIYYSQIVNDFQKGDIAEGYSVSREKKESFPLTVTSAQKNPTAFYLCASGAGQDYEQYFGPGTRLTVT.